This T cell receptor (beta chain) was identified in a study of persistence of HIV-infected CD4 T cells. Background on the study: The sample holds CD4+ T cells responsive to CMV or HIV-1 Gag.

Cells were stimulated with overlapping HIV-1 Gag 15-mer peptides. CD40L-negative CD69-negative CD45RO-high memory CD4+ T cells were sorted as populations depleted of antigen-responding cells. For at least 4 years, plasma HIV-1 RNA was undetectable (<50 copies/mL). The libraries were made with immunoSEQ version 4 in survey mode. Here immunoSEQ multiplex PCR was the method, and the copy in TCRdb shows in-frame clones only, minus some. The repertoire consists of 50,000 to 65,000 clones, with approximately 75% occurring once and the leading ten covering more than 1.5%. For this clone: The antigen is unknown.

The sequence came from an adult man with HIV who was CMV-seropositive. The sample in question was CD4+ T cells sorted from PBMCs after roughly 18-hour stimulation, obtained from a patient who received antiretroviral therapy.

CDR3 amino acids: CASSPSSEAYGYTF. The CDR3 region has the DNA TGCGCCAGCAGCCCTTCCTCGGAGGCCTATGGCTACACCTTC. The V call is TRBV4-1, the J call TRBJ1-2, with D unresolved. V shed 4 bases and J shed 4 bases, with 13 bases lying between them. CDR3 size: 14 residues. The V gene's germline CDR1 is MGHRA and CDR2 YSYEKL.